A single sample is the source of the 5 T cell receptor beta chains below, sequenced in a study of blood T cell repertoires in COVID-19. TCRdb's copy holds only in-frame clones and misses some; the assay was immunoSEQ multiplex PCR. The sample holds more than 110,000 clones; 75% to 80% are singletons and the top ten take around 2.9%. The sequencing input was PBMCs or T cells enriched from blood (not recorded which). These receptors were collected from a woman in her forties or fifties who had recovered from COVID-19.

V is TRBV29-1 and J is TRBJ1-2, with a weak D call TRBD1 (5 bases). The V end was cut by 0 bases, the J end by 2 bases, with 10 bases between. The CDR3 totals 14 residues. Per germline, CDR1 SQVTM and CDR2 ANQGSEA. CDR3 loop: CSVEEVGVNYGYTF. CDR3 coding DNA: TGCAGCGTTGAAGAAGTAGGGGTGAACTATGGCTACACCTTC.

This chain joins TRBV3-1 (or the pseudogene TRBV3-2) and TRBJ2-1; 10 nucleotides agree with TRBD2. Germline V gene data show CDR1 as LGHDT and CDR2 as YNNKEL (reference sequence). V lost 6 bases, J lost 7 bases, and 12 bases stayed unmatched. This CDR3 has 16 residues. The CDR3 loop is CASRRSIAGGINEQFF. As DNA, the CDR3 is TGTGCCAGCAGGCGCTCGATAGCGGGGGGAATAAATGAGCAGTTCTTC.

This clone turned up a few times. The genes are TRBV4-1 and TRBJ1-1; the D gene is possibly TRBD1 (6 bases). V was shortened by 5 bases and J by 0 bases, with 10 bases between the two germline ends. The CDR3 length is 14 residues. The germline gives CDR1 MGHRA, CDR2 YSYEKL. The CDR3 region is CASSTGHLNTEAFF. The CDR3 coding sequence is TGCGCCAGCAGCACGGGACACCTGAACACTGAAGCTTTCTTT.

This chain uses TRBV5-1 with TRBJ1-1, with TRBD1 as a possible D gene (5 bases). CDR1 and CDR2 (germline): SGHRS, YFSETQ. The CDR3 runs 15 residues. With 4 bases removed from V and 3 bases from J, the gap between germline ends came to 16 bases. In DNA, the CDR3 is TGCGCCAGCAGCATGGGACTCCGGGAGTACACTGAAGCTTTCTTT. Protein sequence: CASSMGLREYTEAFF.

The CDR3 nucleotides are TGTGCCAGCAGTGAAAGGGGGCGCGCCGGCTATGGCTACACCTTC. Encoded protein: CASSERGRAGYGYTF. The V and J genes are TRBV2 and TRBJ1-2; 7 bases are shared with TRBD1. This CDR3 region has 15 residues. Trimming took 2 bases from V and 4 from J; bases not matched to a gene: 7. The germline CDR1 and CDR2 sequences are SNHLY and FYNNEI. The variable domain in full, with the rest retrieved from reference TRBV2 and TRBJ1-2, is EPEVTQTPSHQVTQMGQEVILRCVPISNHLYFYWYRQILGQKVEFLVSFYNNEISEKSEIFDDQFSVERPDGSNFTLKIRSTKLEDSAMYFCASSERGRAGYGYTFGSGTRLTVV.